This T cell receptor beta chain was obtained from a study of shared clonotypes between healthy human individuals. Produced via immunoSEQ multiplex PCR; TCRdb's table is partial and in-frame only. The repertoire holds about 2,100,000 clones, with approximately 94% as singletons. Terminally differentiated effector memory CD45RA+ cells were excluded from the naive CD8 cells, which were CD45RO-negative and positively selected for CCR7. This CDR3 has 15 residues. Germline CDR1 is SGHDN and CDR2 is FVKESK. V lost 4 bases to trimming and J lost 0 bases, with 10 bases between them. This clonotype was obtained from a man between 18 and 35 years old in good health. Some clones in this sample may be carry-over from other donors' samples. The sample comprised naive CD8+ T cells from PBMCs. This chain connects TRBV14 to TRBJ2-1, with a possible D match to TRBD1 (6 bases). The CDR3, as DNA: TGTGCCAGCAGCCCCAGGGGAAGCTCCTACAATGAGCAGTTCTTC. Encoded protein: CASSPRGSSYNEQFF.